This entry concerns a single TCR beta chain. Trimming pared 1 base from V and 5 bases from J, leaving 11 bases between. The CDR3 is 15 amino acids. The germline V gene has CDR1 MGHDK and CDR2 SYGVNS. This entry is derived from a study of Tregs in tolerant kidney transplant recipients. Repertoires were generated with immunoSEQ multiplex PCR, while TCRdb's copy carries only in-frame clones and drops some. Of some 90,000 clones in the sample, more than 90% were seen once. The receptor was isolated from a human donor in good health. V usage is TRBV25-1 and J usage is TRBJ1-4, with D unresolved. The sequenced sample consisted of CD8+ T cells from blood. CDR3 DNA sequence: TGTGCCAGCAGTGAATGGGTCCGAAGCAATGAAAAACTGTTTTTT. It specifies CASSEWVRSNEKLFF.